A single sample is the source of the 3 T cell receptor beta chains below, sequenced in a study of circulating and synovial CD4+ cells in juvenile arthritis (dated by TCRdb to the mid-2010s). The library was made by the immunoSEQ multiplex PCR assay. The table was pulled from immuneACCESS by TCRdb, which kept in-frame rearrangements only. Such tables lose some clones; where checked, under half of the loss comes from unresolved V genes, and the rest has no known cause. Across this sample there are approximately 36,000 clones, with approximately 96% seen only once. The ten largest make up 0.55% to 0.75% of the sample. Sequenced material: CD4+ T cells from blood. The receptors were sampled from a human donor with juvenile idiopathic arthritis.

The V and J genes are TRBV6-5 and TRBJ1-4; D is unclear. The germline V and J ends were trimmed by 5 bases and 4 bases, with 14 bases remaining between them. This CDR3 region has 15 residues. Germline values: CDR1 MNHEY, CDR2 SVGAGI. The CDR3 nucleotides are TGTGCCAGCAGTAATCAGGACGGGGTTAATGAAAAACTGTTTTTT. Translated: CASSNQDGVNEKLFF.

In DNA, the CDR3 is TGCAGCGTTGCCGGGACTAGCGGAAAAGAGCAGTTCTTC. Translating gives CSVAGTSGKEQFF. The chain is built from TRBV29-1 and TRBJ2-1; 11 bases agree with TRBD2. CDR1 and CDR2 (germline): SQVTM, ANQGSEA. The V segment lost 4 bases and the J segment 10 bases; nucleotides outside the gene matches: 6. There are 13 residues in the CDR3.

The CDR3 reads CAITVGTALSDEQFF. The CDR3 DNA reads as TGTGCCATCACGGTAGGGACAGCCCTTTCCGATGAGCAGTTCTTC. The chain links TRBV10-3 to TRBJ2-1; 7 nucleotides line up with TRBD1. The junction had 14 bases not matched to a gene; V was cut back by 7 bases and J by 8 bases. From germline, CDR1 is ENHRY and CDR2 SYGVKD. This CDR3 is 15 amino acids long.